Listed here are 3 T cell receptor beta chains from one sample, sequenced in a study of CD8 T cells in Susac syndrome. RNA was extracted with the RNeasy kit, and a quantity of about 0.45 to 1 ug was reverse transcribed using random hexamers. A single record per CDR3 protein comes from TCRdb applying MiXCR to the immunoSEQ multiplex PCR reads. The data hold nearly 110,000 distinct CDR3 sequences, with approximately 94% observed a single time. The sequencing sample was made of CD8+ T cells from PBMCs. These receptors were taken from a human donor with Susac syndrome.

In nucleotides, the CDR3 is TGCAGCGTAAGGGATAACTATGGCTACACCTTC. It encodes CSVRDNYGYTF. The chain has TRBV29-1 and TRBJ1-2; D not resolved. The CDR3 totals 11 residues. The V gene lost 6 bases and the J gene lost 1 base, with 6 bases spanning the gap. Germline loops: CDR1 SQVTM, CDR2 ANQGSEA.

This clonotype was seen a single time. The J gene is TRBJ2-5, the V gene TRBV7-7; 10 nucleotides line up with TRBD2. V shed 5 bases, J shed 5 bases, and the junction held 11 bases outside the gene matches. The CDR3 covers 16 residues. CDR1 SSHAT and CDR2 FNYEAQ come from the germline V gene (reference sequence). The CDR3 reads CASSHGTSGAEETQYF. The CDR3 DNA reads as TGTGCCAGCAGCCATGGCACTAGCGGGGCTGAGGAGACCCAGTACTTC.

This clonotype was recorded only once. V usage is TRBV20-1 and J usage is TRBJ1-2, with D unclear. There are 12 residues in the CDR3. Trimming left V 3 bases short and J 5 bases short, with 10 bases between. The germline V gene has CDR1 DFQATT and CDR2 SNEGSKA (reference sequence). The CDR3 DNA is TGCAGTGCTAGCCCCAGTTCATATGGCTACACCTTC. Translated, it gives CSASPSSYGYTF.